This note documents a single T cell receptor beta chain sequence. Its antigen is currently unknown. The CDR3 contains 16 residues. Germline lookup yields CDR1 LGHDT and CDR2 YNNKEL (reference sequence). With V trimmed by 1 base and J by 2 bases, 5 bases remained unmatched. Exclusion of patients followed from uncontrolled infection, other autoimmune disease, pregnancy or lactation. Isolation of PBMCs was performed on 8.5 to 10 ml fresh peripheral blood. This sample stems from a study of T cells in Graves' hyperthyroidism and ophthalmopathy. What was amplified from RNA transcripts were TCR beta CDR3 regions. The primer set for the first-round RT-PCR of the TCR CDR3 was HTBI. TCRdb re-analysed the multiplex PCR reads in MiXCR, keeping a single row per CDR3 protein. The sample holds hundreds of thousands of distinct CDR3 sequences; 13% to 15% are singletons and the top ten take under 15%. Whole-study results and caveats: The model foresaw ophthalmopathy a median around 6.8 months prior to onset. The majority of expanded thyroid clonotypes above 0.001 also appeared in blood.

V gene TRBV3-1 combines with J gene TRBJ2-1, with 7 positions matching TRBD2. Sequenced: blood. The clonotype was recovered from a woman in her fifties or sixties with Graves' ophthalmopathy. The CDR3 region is CASSQVAGAPYNEQFF. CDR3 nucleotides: TGTGCCAGCAGCCAAGTTGCGGGAGCCCCCTACAATGAGCAGTTCTTC.